Presented here are 18 T cell receptor beta chains from one specimen sequenced in a study of T cell responses to AZD1222 COVID-19 vaccine. Assay: immunoSEQ multiplex PCR; the TCRdb copy retains only in-frame clones and omits some. The table records fewer than 200,000 clones, about 92% of them present only once. The source was peripheral blood, collected on day 0 of AZD1222 vaccination. The receptor source for this set is an adult in good health.

The chain joins TRBV6-4 to TRBJ1-4, with 9 bases fitting TRBD1. The ends lost 8 bases at V and 8 bases at J; junction bases unmatched: 18. This CDR3 is 17 amino acids long. Germline V gives CDR1 MRHNA, CDR2 SNTAGT. CDR3 DNA: TGTGCCAGCCAAAACTCCCAACTCACAGGGGGCATGGAAAAACTGTTTTTT. Protein: CASQNSQLTGGMEKLFF.

The rearrangement joins TRBV15 to TRBJ1-1; a weak D match, TRBD1 (5 bases). Germline V CDR1 and CDR2: LNHNV, YYDKDF (reference sequence). There are 15 residues in the CDR3. Trimming cost V 0 bases and J 2 bases, with 10 bases left between them. In DNA form, the CDR3 reads TGTGCCACCAGCAGAGAGAGACAGAAAAACACTGAAGCTTTCTTT. It codes for CATSRERQKNTEAFF.

V and J are TRBV18 and TRBJ1-4; 7 nucleotides agree with TRBD1. There are 15 residues in the CDR3. Trimming at V came to 2 bases and at J to 9 bases, leaving 9 bases not matched to a gene. CDR1 is KGHSH, CDR2 LQKENI, per germline. The CDR3 nucleotides are TGTGCCAGCTCACCAGGACAGGTATCGACTAAAAAACTGTTTTTT. Amino acid sequence: CASSPGQVSTKKLFF.

This clone was seen a single time. The CDR3 nucleotides are TGTGCCAGAAGGGGACCCACCTACGAGCAGTACGTC. This sequence encodes CARRGPTYEQYV. This chain uses TRBV6-4 with TRBJ2-7, with D perhaps being TRBD1 or TRBD2 (5 bases each). Per germline, CDR1 MRHNA and CDR2 SNTAGT. Trimming cost V 9 bases and J 2 bases, with 11 bases left between them. This CDR3 has 12 amino acids.

This chain links TRBV19 with TRBJ2-1, with TRBD1 as a possible D gene (6 bases). V was clipped by 7 bases and J by 4 bases, with 14 bases between them. The germline gives CDR1 LNHDA, CDR2 SQIVND (reference sequence). CDR3 size: 14 residues. CDR3 coding DNA: TGTGCCAGTAAGGGGGTGAACCCGTACAATGAGCAGTTCTTC. Amino acid sequence: CASKGVNPYNEQFF.

V and J are TRBV6-5 and TRBJ1-1; D is unresolved. Germline CDR1 is MNHEY and CDR2 is SVGAGI. This CDR3 comprises 12 residues. The V end was cut by 7 bases, the J end by 0 bases, with 6 bases between. In DNA form, the CDR3 reads TGTGCCAGCAACCAATTGAACACTGAAGCTTTCTTT. This codes for CASNQLNTEAFF.

The rearrangement joins TRBV4-1 to TRBJ1-4; D call uncertain. Germline V gives CDR1 MGHRA, CDR2 YSYEKL. This CDR3 spans 14 amino acids. With 1 base removed from V and 11 bases from J, the gap between germline ends came to 14 bases. The CDR3 region has the DNA TGCGCCAGCAGCCAAGTCGACGGGGTTCGGAAACTGTTTTTT. Translation gives CASSQVDGVRKLFF.

The chain has TRBV18 and TRBJ2-1; TRBD2 matches at 12 bases. V dropped 2 bases and J dropped 0; count of bases not matched to a gene: 11. The length of the CDR3 is 20 residues. From germline, CDR1 is KGHSH and CDR2 LQKENI. The CDR3 reads CASSPELGLAGQSSYNEQFF. Here the CDR3 DNA reads TGTGCCAGCTCACCAGAGTTGGGACTAGCGGGCCAAAGCTCCTACAATGAGCAGTTCTTC.

The chain is built from TRBV5-1 and TRBJ2-1; 7 bases match TRBD1. Germline V CDR1 and CDR2: SGHRS, YFSETQ. V lost 0 bases and J lost 5; bases outside the gene matches: 2. The CDR3 loop spans 14 amino acids. The CDR3 loop reads CASSLDGTDNEQFF. CDR3 nucleotides: TGCGCCAGCAGCTTGGATGGGACAGACAATGAGCAGTTCTTC.

The chain couples TRBV4-1 to TRBJ1-4; no firm D call. This CDR3 is 15 amino acids long. CDR1 MGHRA and CDR2 YSYEKL come from the germline V gene. The ends were cut back, 4 bases at V and 4 bases at J, with 13 bases in the middle. The DNA for the CDR3 is TGCGCCAGCAGCCCCTATTCAAGGAGTAATGAAAAACTGTTTTTT. The encoded protein is CASSPYSRSNEKLFF.

The gene calls are TRBV5-1 and TRBJ2-1, with 9 bases aligning to TRBD2. CDR3 length: 17 amino acids. V shed 3 bases and J 8 bases; nucleotides not matched to a gene: 15. Germline V gene sequence: CDR1 SGHRS, CDR2 YFSETQ. The CDR3 DNA is TGCGCCAGCAGCTGGCTATGGCGGGAGGGCCGGAGGGATGAGCAGTTCTTC. It encodes CASSWLWREGRRDEQFF.

The chain recombines TRBV3-1 (or the pseudogene TRBV3-2) with TRBJ1-1; possible D gene TRBD1, 6 bases. V dropped 0 bases and J dropped 11 bases, with 13 bases sitting between them. The V gene's germline CDR1 is LGHDT and CDR2 YNNKEL (reference sequence). CDR3 length equals 13 residues. This chain's CDR3 is CASSQDMGGRAFF. In DNA form, the CDR3 reads TGTGCCAGCAGCCAAGATATGGGGGGCCGCGCTTTCTTT.

This chain's CDR3 is CASSEGRAGANVLTF. The CDR3 DNA sequence: TGTGCCAGCAGTGAAGGCAGGGCTGGGGCCAACGTCCTGACTTTC. The chain links TRBV2 to TRBJ2-6, with D possibly being TRBD1 (5 bases). From germline, CDR1 is SNHLY and CDR2 FYNNEI. The CDR3 runs to 15 residues. Trimming took off 1 base at V and 2 bases at J, with 6 bases between the two ends.

The chain combines TRBV4-2 with TRBJ2-5; 7 nucleotides match TRBD2. This CDR3 contains 16 residues. V trimming: 5 bases; J trimming: 2 bases; junction bases outside the gene matches: 11. Germline V gives CDR1 LGHNA, CDR2 YNFKEQ. This chain's CDR3 is CASSSQRDGLQETQYF. CDR3 nucleotides: TGTGCCAGCAGCTCCCAGCGGGATGGCCTACAAGAGACCCAGTACTTC.

The chain carries TRBV7-9 and TRBJ2-7; 7 nucleotides align to TRBD1. The CDR3 extends over 16 amino acids. V was pared by 5 bases and J by 5 bases, with 15 bases of the junction left unmatched. CDR1 is SEHNR, CDR2 FQNEAQ, per germline (reference sequence). Here the CDR3 reads CASSPTGQAIFHEQYV. The CDR3 DNA follows: TGTGCCAGCAGCCCTACCGGACAGGCCATTTTTCACGAGCAGTACGTC.

The rearrangement links TRBV19 to TRBJ2-5; D unclear. The V gene lost 4 bases and the J gene lost 5 bases, with 11 bases spanning the gap. The CDR3 length is 13 residues. The V gene's germline CDR1 is LNHDA and CDR2 SQIVND (reference sequence). The CDR3: CASSTGARETQYF. For the CDR3, the DNA is TGTGCCAGTAGTACAGGTGCCCGGGAGACCCAGTACTTC. Using reference TRBV19 and TRBJ2-5 for the parts outside the CDR3, the full variable domain is DGGITQSPKYLFRKEGQNVTLSCEQNLNHDAMYWYRQDPGQGLRLIYYSQIVNDFQKGDIAEGYSVSREKKESFPLTVTSAQKNPTAFYLCASSTGARETQYFGPGTRLLVL.

This chain connects TRBV4-2 to TRBJ2-1; a possible D gene is TRBD2 (7 bases). The CDR3 contains 20 residues. The V end lost 0 bases, the J end lost 4 bases, and 25 bases lay between the germline ends. CDR1 and CDR2 (germline): LGHNA, YNFKEQ. The chain's CDR3 is CASSQDLKRGGAPTYNEQFF. For the CDR3, the DNA is TGTGCCAGCAGCCAAGATCTAAAAAGGGGGGGGGCACCCACATACAATGAGCAGTTCTTC.

The CDR3 is CASRPESGYTF. The CDR3 DNA sequence: TGTGCCAGCAGGCCAGAATCGGGCTACACCTTC. The rearrangement uses TRBV28 and TRBJ1-2; D remains ambiguous. V was trimmed by 6 bases and J by 8 bases, leaving 10 bases between them. CDR3 length: 11 amino acids. Germline V gene sequence: CDR1 MDHEN, CDR2 SYDVKM.